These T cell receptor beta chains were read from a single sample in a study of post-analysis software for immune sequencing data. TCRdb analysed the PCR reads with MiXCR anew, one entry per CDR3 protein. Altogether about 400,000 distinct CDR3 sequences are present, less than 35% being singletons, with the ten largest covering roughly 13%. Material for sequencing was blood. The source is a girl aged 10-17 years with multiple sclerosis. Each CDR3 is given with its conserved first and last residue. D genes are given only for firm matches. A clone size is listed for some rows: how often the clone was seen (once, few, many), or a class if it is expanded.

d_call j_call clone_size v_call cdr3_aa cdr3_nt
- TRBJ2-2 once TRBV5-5 CASSFFRGTAPELFF TGTGCCAGCAGCTTTTTCCGAGGGACGGCACCGGAGCTGTTTTTT
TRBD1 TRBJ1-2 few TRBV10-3 CAISESDRVGYTF TGTGCCATCAGTGAATCGGACAGGGTGGGCTACACCTTC
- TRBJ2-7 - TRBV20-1 CSARDRGTSALPQYF TGCAGTGCTAGAGATCGCGGGACTTCGGCCCTACCCCAGTACTTC
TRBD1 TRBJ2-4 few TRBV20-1 CSAGQEVGKNIQYF TGCAGTGCTGGACAGGAGGTGGGCAAAAACATTCAGTACTTC
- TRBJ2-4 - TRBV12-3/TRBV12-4 CASSPGVGGDIQYF TGTGCCAGCAGTCCGGGGGTAGGGGGCGACATTCAGTACTTC
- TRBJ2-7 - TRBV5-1 CASSLGLVGYEQYF TGCGCCAGCAGCTTGGGGCTAGTGGGATACGAGCAGTACTTC
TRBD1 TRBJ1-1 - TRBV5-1 CASSPVGTGTEAFF TGCGCCAGCAGCCCGGTCGGGACAGGTACTGAAGCTTTCTTT
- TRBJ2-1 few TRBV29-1 CSARGGGTEQFF TGCAGCGCCCGAGGGGGAGGGACGGAGCAGTTCTTC
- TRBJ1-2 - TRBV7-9 CASSLDRRVIPNYGYTF TGTGCCAGCAGCTTAGATCGGAGAGTAATCCCTAACTATGGCTACACCTTC
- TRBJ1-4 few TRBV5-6 CASSSPRGLTNEKLFF TGTGCCAGCAGCTCCCCGAGGGGATTGACTAATGAAAAACTGTTTTTT
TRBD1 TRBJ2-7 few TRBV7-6 CASSLYPRGPTGAYEQYF TGTGCCAGCAGCTTATACCCCCGAGGACCAACAGGGGCCTACGAGCAGTACTTC
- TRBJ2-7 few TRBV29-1 CSVIEGLYEQYF TGCAGCGTTATCGAGGGGCTATACGAGCAGTACTTC
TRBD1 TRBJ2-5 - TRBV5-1 CASSQRGGQEETQYF TGCGCCAGCAGCCAACGAGGCGGACAGGAAGAGACCCAGTACTTC
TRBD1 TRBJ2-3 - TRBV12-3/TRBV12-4 CASSPFSPLSRGRWTDTQYF TGCGCCAGCAGCCCCTTTTCCCCCCTCTCCAGGGGGCGCTGGACAGATACGCAGTATTTT
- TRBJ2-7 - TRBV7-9 CASSPRRNYEQYF TGTGCCAGCAGTCCTCGTAGAAACTACGAGCAGTACTTC
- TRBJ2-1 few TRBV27 CASSLLRGVGYNEQFF TGTGCCAGCAGTTTATTGAGGGGTGTTGGCTACAATGAGCAGTTCTTC
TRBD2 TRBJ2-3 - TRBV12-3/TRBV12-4 CASSQRVAGSADTQYF TGTGCCAGCAGCCAACGGGTAGCGGGGAGCGCAGATACGCAGTATTTT
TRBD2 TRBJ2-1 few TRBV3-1 CASSRLAGDSYNEQFF TGTGCCAGCAGCCGTCTAGCGGGGGACTCCTACAATGAGCAGTTCTTC
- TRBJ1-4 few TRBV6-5 CASSSTIYEKLFF TGTGCCAGCAGCTCGACAATCTATGAAAAACTGTTTTTT
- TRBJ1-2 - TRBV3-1 CASSPGPGNCGYTF TGTGCCAGCAGCCCCGGCCCGGGCAACTGTGGCTACACCTTC
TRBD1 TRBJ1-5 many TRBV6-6 CASSRGQYSNQPQHF TGTGCCAGCAGTCGGGGACAGTATAGCAATCAGCCCCAGCATTTT
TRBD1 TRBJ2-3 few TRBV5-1 CASSLVGTGSTDTQYF TGCGCCAGCAGCTTGGTCGGGACAGGGAGCACAGATACGCAGTATTTT
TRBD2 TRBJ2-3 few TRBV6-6 CASSPLAGVGDTQYF TGTGCCAGCAGCCCGCTAGCGGGGGTCGGAGATACGCAGTATTTT
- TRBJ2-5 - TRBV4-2 CASSQGSAGRIFQETQYF TGTGCCAGCAGCCAAGGTTCGGCGGGGCGGATTTTTCAAGAGACCCAGTACTTC
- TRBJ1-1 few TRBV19 CASSIDRRKAFF TGTGCCAGTAGTATCGACAGAAGGAAAGCTTTCTTT
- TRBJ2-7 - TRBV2 CASSGVGTGSYEQYF TGTGCTAGCAGCGGTGTTGGGACTGGCTCCTACGAGCAGTACTTC
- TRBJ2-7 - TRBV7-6 CASSLGRGRHEQYF TGTGCCAGCAGCTTGGGCAGGGGAAGGCACGAGCAGTACTTC
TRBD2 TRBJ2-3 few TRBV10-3 CAISESPGLAETDTQYF TGTGCCATCAGTGAGTCACCGGGACTAGCGGAAACAGATACGCAGTATTTT
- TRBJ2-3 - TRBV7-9 CASSPDTAGTDTQYF TGTGCCAGCAGCCCAGACACCGCGGGAACAGATACGCAGTATTTT
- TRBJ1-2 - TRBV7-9 CASSLVQAGHNYGYTF TGTGCCAGCAGCTTAGTACAAGCGGGACATAACTATGGCTACACCTTC
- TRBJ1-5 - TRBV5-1 CASSPWAGGNQPQHF TGCGCCAGCAGCCCGTGGGCAGGGGGCAATCAGCCCCAGCATTTT
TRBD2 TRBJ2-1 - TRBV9 CASSAVLAGGREQFF TGTGCCAGCAGCGCCGTACTAGCGGGGGGGCGTGAGCAGTTCTTC
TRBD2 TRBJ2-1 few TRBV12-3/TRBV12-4 CASSSGLAGLNEQFF TGTGCCAGCAGTTCCGGACTAGCGGGGCTTAATGAGCAGTTCTTC
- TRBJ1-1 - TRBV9 CASSVVEDNTEAFF TGTGCCAGCAGCGTAGTGGAGGATAACACTGAAGCTTTCTTT
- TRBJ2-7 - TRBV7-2 CASSFTRSSYEQYF TGTGCCAGCAGCTTTACACGGAGCTCCTACGAGCAGTACTTC
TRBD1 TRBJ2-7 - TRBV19 CASSIATGTGDYEQYF TGTGCCAGTAGTATAGCCACCGGGACAGGAGACTACGAGCAGTACTTC
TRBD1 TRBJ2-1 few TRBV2 CARVRDRGYNEQFF TGTGCCAGAGTGCGGGACAGGGGGTACAATGAGCAGTTCTTC
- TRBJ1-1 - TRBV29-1 CSGLRDGGRTEAFF TGCAGCGGATTGCGGGACGGTGGACGCACTGAAGCTTTCTTT
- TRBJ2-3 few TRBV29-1 CSVEVGPRSTDTQYF TGCAGCGTTGAAGTAGGGCCCCGTAGCACAGATACGCAGTATTTT
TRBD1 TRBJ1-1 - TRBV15 CATSRSGQDTEAFF TGTGCCACCAGCAGATCCGGACAGGACACTGAAGCTTTCTTT
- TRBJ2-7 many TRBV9 CASTKGSPTYEQYF TGTGCCAGCACCAAAGGGTCCCCCACCTACGAGCAGTACTTC